Sequencing of this T cell receptor beta chain was carried out in a study of metastatic and nonmetastatic thyroid tumors. Points from the study as a whole: Within blood and tumor, benign nodules reportedly had significantly lower TCR beta diversity than malignant thyroid tumors did.

CDR1 is SGHAT, CDR2 FQNNGV, per germline. CDR3 length: 16 amino acids. Patients were all untreated before their thyroid surgery. As concerns this clone: The antigen is unknown. The junction departs from the called germline gene at one end, perhaps through a read error.

Authors' analysis steps: Construction of a distant-metastasis classifier for papillary thyroid cancer relied on CDR3 differences across clinicopathological groups. With MiXCR, TCRdb called clones anew from the PCR reads. The V and J calls come from TCRdb's annotation, not from the publication. In the table there are about 39,000 clones, approximately 19% of which are singletons. The sequence was obtained from a female donor with papillary thyroid cancer or a benign thyroid nodule (not recorded which). Some clones in this sample may be carry-over from other donors' samples. The sequenced material came from blood. The chain is built from TRBV11-2 and TRBJ2-1; D unclear. CDR3 in DNA: TGTGCCAGCAGCTTAGAAAGTTCTCCCTCACTGAATGAGCATTTCTTC. It is translated as CASSLESSPSLNEHFF.